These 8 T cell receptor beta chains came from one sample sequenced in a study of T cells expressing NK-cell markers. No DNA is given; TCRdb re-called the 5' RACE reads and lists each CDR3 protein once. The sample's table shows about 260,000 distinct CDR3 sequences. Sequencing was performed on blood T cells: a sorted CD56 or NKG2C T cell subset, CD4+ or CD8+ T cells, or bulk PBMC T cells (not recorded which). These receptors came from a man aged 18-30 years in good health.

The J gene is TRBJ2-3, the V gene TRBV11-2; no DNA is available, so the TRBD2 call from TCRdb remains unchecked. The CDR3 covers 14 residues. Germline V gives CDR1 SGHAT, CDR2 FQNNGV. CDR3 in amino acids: CASNPGLSGDTQYF.

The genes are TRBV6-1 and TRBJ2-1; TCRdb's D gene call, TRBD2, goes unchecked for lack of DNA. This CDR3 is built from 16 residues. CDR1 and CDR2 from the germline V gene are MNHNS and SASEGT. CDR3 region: CASSSPRGAGYNEQFF.

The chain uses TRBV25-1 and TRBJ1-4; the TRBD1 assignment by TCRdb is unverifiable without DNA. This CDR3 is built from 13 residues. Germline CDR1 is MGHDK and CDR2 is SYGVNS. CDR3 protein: CASRDRGTEKLFF.

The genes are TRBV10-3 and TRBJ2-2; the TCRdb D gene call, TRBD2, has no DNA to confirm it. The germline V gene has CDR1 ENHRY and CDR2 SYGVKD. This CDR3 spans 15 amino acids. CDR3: CAISVGTSPTGELFF.

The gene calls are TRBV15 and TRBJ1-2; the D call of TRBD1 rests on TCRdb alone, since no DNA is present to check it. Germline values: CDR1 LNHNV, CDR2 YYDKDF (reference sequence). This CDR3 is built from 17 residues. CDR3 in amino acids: CATSSHKPGQGIYGYTF.

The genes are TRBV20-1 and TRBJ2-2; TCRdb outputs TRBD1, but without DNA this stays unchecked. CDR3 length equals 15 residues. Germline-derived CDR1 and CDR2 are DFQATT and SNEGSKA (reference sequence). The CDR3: CSARLGGQGTGELFF.

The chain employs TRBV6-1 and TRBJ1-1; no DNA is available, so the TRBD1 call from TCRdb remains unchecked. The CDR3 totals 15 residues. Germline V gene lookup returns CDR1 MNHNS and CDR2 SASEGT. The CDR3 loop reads CASRQSGTKNTEAFF.

CDR3 residues: CASSYRVQGAYQETQYF. The V and J genes are TRBV6-2 or TRBV6-3 and TRBJ2-5; TCRdb names TRBD1, which stays unverified in the absence of DNA. CDR1 and CDR2 from the germline V gene are MNHEY and SVGEGT. The CDR3 has 17 residues.